Following are 30 T cell receptor beta chains from one sample sequenced in a study of blood T cell repertoires in COVID-19 (dated by TCRdb to the early 2020s). Preparation of the library involved the immunoSEQ multiplex PCR assay. Not all clones reach the TCRdb copy of this immuneACCESS table, which keeps in-frame sequences only. Checked studies attribute under half of the gap to unresolved V genes and leave the rest unexplained. The sample table holds about 180,000 clones, of which around 89% were seen once. The ten largest clones take up roughly 3.7% of the sample. The sample was peripheral blood. These receptors all stem from a woman aged 25 to 39 with acute or convalescent COVID-19.

This clone was detected a few times. The chain uses TRBV7-2 and TRBJ1-2; D unresolved. Germline assignment: CDR1 SGHTA and CDR2 FQGNSA. This CDR3 contains 14 residues. The V and J ends lost 3 bases and 0 bases respectively, with 8 bases between them. The CDR3 loop reads CASSFDLANYGYTF. CDR3 nucleotide sequence: TGTGCCAGCAGCTTTGATCTAGCTAACTATGGCTACACCTTC.

The gene calls are TRBV9 and TRBJ1-6; D is ambiguous. This CDR3 has 18 amino acids. CDR1 SGDLS and CDR2 YYNGEE come from the germline V gene. Trimming pared 1 base from V and 0 bases from J, leaving 14 bases between. This CDR3 is CASSVSALGSSYNSPLHF. CDR3 in DNA: TGTGCCAGCAGCGTATCGGCACTTGGGAGCTCCTATAATTCACCCCTCCACTTT.

The genes are TRBV10-1 and TRBJ1-4; D is possibly TRBD1 (6 bases). The germline CDR1 and CDR2 sequences are WNHNN and SYGVQD (reference sequence). V was pared by 3 bases and J by 3 bases, with 14 bases between. The CDR3 is made up of 16 amino acids. Here the CDR3 DNA reads TGCGCCAGCAGTGACCACAGGGCTCCAGCTAATGAAAAACTGTTTTTT. Translation: CASSDHRAPANEKLFF.

The gene calls are TRBV28 and TRBJ2-2, with unresolved D. This CDR3 spans 13 amino acids. The V end lost 3 bases, the J end lost 2 bases, and 4 bases lay between the germline ends. Germline CDR1 and CDR2: MDHEN and SYDVKM. The CDR3 DNA sequence: TGTGCCAGCAGTTTCCATAACACCGGGGAGCTGTTTTTT. Protein sequence: CASSFHNTGELFF.

The genes are TRBV19 and TRBJ1-5, with D hard to call. The CDR3 sequence is 16 residues long. V was pared by 7 bases and J by 1 base, with 17 bases between. Germline assignment: CDR1 LNHDA and CDR2 SQIVND (reference sequence). Here the CDR3 reads CASKGLAAGSNQPQHF. CDR3 nucleotide sequence: TGTGCCAGTAAGGGCCTTGCCGCGGGAAGCAATCAGCCCCAGCATTTT.

DNA of the CDR3: TGCAGTGCTAGTGGGGGACCGGGACAGACCTACGAGCAGTACTTC. Translation gives CSASGGPGQTYEQYF. The V call is TRBV20-1, the J call TRBJ2-7; 7 bases map to TRBD1. The CDR3 spans 15 residues. With 3 bases clipped from V and 2 bases from J, the junction kept 10 bases outside the gene matches. The germline CDR1 and CDR2 sequences are DFQATT and SNEGSKA (reference sequence).

The chain has TRBV7-2 and TRBJ1-5; maybe TRBD1 (5 bases). The CDR3 extends over 12 amino acids. Germline V gene data show CDR1 as SGHTA and CDR2 as FQGNSA. Trimming took off 6 bases at V and 4 bases at J, with 7 bases between the two ends. The CDR3 DNA sequence: TGTGCCAGCAGGGAGGGGAATCAGCCCCAGCATTTT. Protein product: CASREGNQPQHF.

V is TRBV19 and J is TRBJ2-7, with TRBD2 identical over 7 bases. CDR1 and CDR2 (germline): LNHDA, SQIVND (reference sequence). The CDR3 runs 15 residues. Unmatched junction bases numbered 8, after V lost 6 bases and J lost 0 bases. CDR3 in DNA: TGTGCCAGTAGCTCCCCGGGACTAACCTCCTACGAGCAGTACTTC. Protein: CASSSPGLTSYEQYF.

The chain links TRBV4-2 to TRBJ1-5; 9 positions match TRBD1. The ends lost 1 base at V and 4 bases at J; junction bases unmatched: 11. Germline values: CDR1 LGHNA, CDR2 YNFKEQ. This CDR3 is 18 amino acids long. CDR3 coding DNA: TGTGCCAGCAGCCAAGTCCTGAACGGACAGGGGTTAAATCAGCCCCAGCATTTT. Translated: CASSQVLNGQGLNQPQHF.

V is TRBV28 and J is TRBJ2-7; tentative D call: TRBD1 (7 bases). CDR3 length equals 16 residues. Germline values: CDR1 MDHEN, CDR2 SYDVKM. Trimming shortened V by 5 bases and J by 1 base, and 18 bases separated the two germline ends. The CDR3 DNA follows: TGTGCCAGCAGTCCCGCGGGCGGGACAGATTCCTACGAGCAGTACTTC. Translation: CASSPAGGTDSYEQYF.

CDR3 sequence: CASSSPMSTGEQYF. For the CDR3, the DNA is TGTGCCAGCAGCTCCCCGATGTCAACGGGGGAGCAGTACTTC. This chain joins TRBV7-8 and TRBJ2-7; tentative D call: TRBD2 (5 bases). The V end lost 4 bases, the J end lost 7 bases, and 17 bases lay between the germline ends. The CDR3 has 14 residues. The germline V gene encodes CDR1 SGHVS and CDR2 FQNEAQ.

This clone was seen just once. The chain is built from TRBV2 and TRBJ1-5, with a weak D call TRBD1 (6 bases). Germline V gene lookup returns CDR1 SNHLY and CDR2 FYNNEI. This CDR3 spans 13 amino acids. V gave up 3 bases and J gave up 4 bases, with 7 bases separating them. CDR3 in amino acids: CASSDQGNQPQHF. CDR3 DNA sequence: TGTGCCAGCAGTGACCAGGGGAATCAGCCCCAGCATTTT. The entire variable domain, with the rest obtained from reference TRBV2 and TRBJ1-5, is as follows: EPEVTQTPSHQVTQMGQEVILRCVPISNHLYFYWYRQILGQKVEFLVSFYNNEISEKSEIFDDQFSVERPDGSNFTLKIRSTKLEDSAMYFCASSDQGNQPQHFGDGTRLSIL.

About this clone itself: A read error may account for a junction end that differs from germline. The chain couples TRBV11-3 to TRBJ2-5, with D maybe TRBD1 (6 bases). Looked up from germline, CDR1 is SGHNT and CDR2 is YENEEA. The CDR3 has 15 residues. The CDR3 region is CASSLEWDTQETQYF. The CDR3 DNA reads TGTGCCAGCAGCCTAGAATGGGACACCCAAGAGACCCAGTACTTC.

The genes are TRBV14 and TRBJ2-7, with D perhaps TRBD1 (5 bases). The CDR3 totals 13 residues. Germline values: CDR1 SGHDN, CDR2 FVKESK. V lost 1 base and J lost 7, with 11 bases in between. The CDR3 DNA sequence: TGTGCCAGCAGCCAAGGGGGCCACCCGGAGCAGTACTTC. Translated: CASSQGGHPEQYF.

This chain uses TRBV18 with TRBJ2-1, with 9 bases aligning to TRBD2. The CDR3 loop spans 15 amino acids. From germline, CDR1 is KGHSH and CDR2 LQKENI. V was pared by 2 bases and J by 5 bases, with 4 bases of the junction left unmatched. The CDR3 region has the DNA TGTGCCAGCTCACCAGCGCTAGCGGGGAACAATGAGCAGTTCTTC. This sequence encodes CASSPALAGNNEQFF.

This chain uses TRBV2 with TRBJ1-1, with D hard to call. The CDR3 sequence is 12 residues long. CDR1 SNHLY and CDR2 FYNNEI come from the germline V gene. Trimming took 3 bases from V and 6 from J, leaving 8 bases between them. CDR3 sequence: CASSDGFAEAFF. The CDR3 bases are TGTGCCAGCAGTGACGGTTTCGCTGAAGCTTTCTTT.

The chain recombines TRBV27 with TRBJ1-6; D is uncertain. Germline CDR1 is MNHEY and CDR2 is SMNVEV (reference sequence). The CDR3 runs 14 residues. V lost 6 bases and J 4 bases, leaving 10 bases between the germline ends. This CDR3 reads CASRFTVYNSPLHF. In DNA, the CDR3 is TGTGCCAGCAGATTTACAGTGTATAATTCACCCCTCCACTTT.

J is TRBJ2-2 and V is TRBV28; TRBD2 matches 11 bases. V lost 9 bases, J lost 5 bases, and 5 bases stayed unmatched. This CDR3 has 14 amino acids. CDR1 MDHEN and CDR2 SYDVKM come from the germline V gene. The CDR3 DNA is TGTGCCAGTTCGACTAGCGGGAATACCGGGGAGCTGTTTTTT. It specifies CASSTSGNTGELFF.

The chain has TRBV27 and TRBJ1-5; D is undetermined. Germline V CDR1 and CDR2: MNHEY, SMNVEV (reference sequence). V was pared by 5 bases and J by 3 bases, with 11 bases between. The length of the CDR3 is 14 residues. Here the CDR3 DNA reads TGTGCCAGCAGTCCAGAGAGGGTCAATCAGCCCCAGCATTTT. Translated, it gives CASSPERVNQPQHF.

The chain employs TRBV27 and TRBJ2-7, with D maybe TRBD2 (6 bases). Germline V CDR1 and CDR2: MNHEY, SMNVEV (reference sequence). V was cut by 4 bases and J by 3 bases, with 13 bases left in between. The CDR3 consists of 14 residues. CDR3 sequence (DNA): TGTGCCAGCAGTTCCACCGGGACTCTCTACGAGCAGTACTTC. Protein product: CASSSTGTLYEQYF.

The chain combines TRBV5-4 with TRBJ2-3; 8 bases fit TRBD2. This CDR3 has 16 amino acids. The ends lost 0 bases at V and 13 bases at J; junction bases unmatched: 16. Germline CDR1 and CDR2: SGHNT and YYREEE (reference sequence). The CDR3 protein is CASSLALIGSGGPKYF. The CDR3, as DNA: TGTGCCAGCAGCTTGGCTCTTATCGGGTCGGGAGGGCCAAAGTATTTT.

V and J are TRBV3-1 (or the pseudogene TRBV3-2) and TRBJ2-1; TRBD2 is a possible D gene (6 bases). The CDR3 extends over 13 amino acids. Germline V lookup: CDR1 LGHDT, CDR2 YNNKEL (reference sequence). V was shortened by 3 bases and J by 9 bases, with 12 bases between the two germline ends. CDR3 in amino acids: CASSQGGLSEQFF. The DNA of the CDR3 is TGTGCCAGCAGCCAGGGAGGTTTGAGTGAGCAGTTCTTC.

The chain uses TRBV6-5 and TRBJ2-5; a possible D gene is TRBD2 (6 bases). The CDR3 is 12 residues long. The V end was cut by 7 bases, the J end by 5 bases, with 11 bases between. Germline values: CDR1 MNHEY, CDR2 SVGAGI. This CDR3 is CASTFGGETQYF. In DNA form, the CDR3 reads TGTGCCAGCACGTTTGGGGGGGAGACCCAGTACTTC.

This chain joins TRBV30 and TRBJ2-1, with D tentatively TRBD2 (5 bases). CDR1 GTSNPN and CDR2 SVGIG come from the germline V gene (reference sequence). V was pared by 3 bases and J by 0 bases, with 12 bases between. The CDR3 is made up of 15 amino acids. The CDR3 is CAWSQDLSSYNEQFF. CDR3 coding DNA: TGTGCCTGGAGCCAGGACTTGAGCTCCTACAATGAGCAGTTCTTC.

This clone was observed once. The rearrangement links TRBV6-5 to TRBJ2-2; D gene ambiguous. This CDR3 is built from 12 residues. V was trimmed by 6 bases and J by 6 bases, leaving 8 bases between them. Germline V gene data show CDR1 as MNHEY and CDR2 as SVGAGI. CDR3 in DNA: TGTGCCAGCAGCCATCCAGCCGGGGAGCTGTTTTTT. Encoded protein: CASSHPAGELFF.

The chain has TRBV10-1 and TRBJ2-1; a possible D gene is TRBD2 (6 bases). Germline lookup yields CDR1 WNHNN and CDR2 SYGVQD (reference sequence). This CDR3 spans 13 amino acids. V lost 3 bases to trimming and J lost 12 bases, with 15 bases between them. CDR3 sequence (DNA): TGCGCCAGCAGTGAAATCGACCGGGACTGGCAGTTCTTC. This codes for CASSEIDRDWQFF.

This chain joins TRBV28 and TRBJ2-7, with D perhaps matching TRBD1 (5 bases). The CDR3 has 13 amino acids. Germline V gene sequence: CDR1 MDHEN, CDR2 SYDVKM. V was pared by 6 bases and J by 3 bases, with 12 bases between. The chain's CDR3 is CASRRRAHYEQYF. CDR3 in DNA: TGTGCCAGCAGGCGCAGGGCCCACTACGAGCAGTACTTC.

The chain recombines TRBV7-8 with TRBJ2-5; TRBD2 might be the D (7 bases). Trimming removed 2 bases from V and 3 bases from J, with 16 bases in between. CDR3 length: 16 amino acids. Germline V lookup: CDR1 SGHVS, CDR2 FQNEAQ. CDR3 in amino acids: CASSLPRQGREETQYF. CDR3 sequence (DNA): TGTGCCAGCAGCTTACCTCGCCAGGGGAGGGAAGAGACCCAGTACTTC.

This clone appeared once. The chain combines TRBV27 with TRBJ1-1; D uncertain. The V and J ends lost 5 bases and 5 bases respectively, with 12 bases between them. Germline V gene data show CDR1 as MNHEY and CDR2 as SMNVEV (reference sequence). CDR3 size: 13 residues. The CDR3 reads CASSPPGKTEAFF. The CDR3 DNA reads as TGTGCCAGCAGTCCCCCGGGAAAAACTGAAGCTTTCTTT.

The chain joins TRBV7-2 to TRBJ2-7, with 8 bases that match TRBD1. CDR1 and CDR2 from the germline V gene are SGHTA and FQGNSA. This CDR3 comprises 13 residues. J lost 5 bases, V lost 6 bases, and 6 bases had no gene match. For the CDR3, the DNA is TGTGCCAGCAGTTTACAGGGGGGAGACGAGCAGTACTTC. This translates into CASSLQGGDEQYF.